These 15 T cell receptor beta chains were sequenced from one sample in a study of vaccination and CD4 T cells after COVID-19. Their antigen targets remain unknown. Time point denoted: late sampling 161 to 241 days after vaccination in a few convalescent patients. Treatment given: approximately 9-day PBMC culture with coronavirus spike peptide pools or control peptides (ViraFEST assay). Sequencing of DNA taken from cultured CD4+ T cells relied on the Oncomine TCR Beta short-read assay. Each CDR3 protein gets one entry after TCRdb re-called the PCR reads with MiXCR. The profile shows roughly 15,000 distinct CDR3 sequences, under 60% of them singletons. The sequencing used CD4+ T cells from blood, cultured in vitro, collected about 7 months after SARS-CoV-2 vaccination. Receptor source: a human donor who had recovered from COVID-19.

The gene calls are TRBV20-1 and TRBJ2-3, with TRBD2 matching 13 bases. Germline V gene lookup returns CDR1 DFQATT and CDR2 SNEGSKA (reference sequence). The CDR3 loop spans 16 amino acids. V lost 5 bases to trimming and J lost 0 bases; unmatched junction nucleotides: 5. The CDR3 loop reads CSAASGLAGSTDTQYF. The CDR3 DNA follows: TGCAGTGCTGCCTCGGGACTAGCGGGAAGCACAGATACGCAGTATTTT.

The chain has TRBV18 and TRBJ2-7, with 7 nucleotides matching TRBD1. Unmatched junction bases numbered 6, after V lost 0 bases and J lost 4 bases. The CDR3 has 15 amino acids. The germline V gene has CDR1 KGHSH and CDR2 LQKENI. In DNA, the CDR3 is TGTGCCAGCTCACCACCGGGACAGATGATGTACGAGCAGTACTTC. It is translated as CASSPPGQMMYEQYF.

J is TRBJ2-5 and V is TRBV5-8, with 7 positions matching TRBD1. Germline V gene sequence: CDR1 SGHTS, CDR2 YDEGEE. V lost 4 bases, J lost 5 bases, and 11 bases stayed unmatched. The CDR3 length is 15 residues. The CDR3 coding sequence is TGTGCCAGCAGCCCCGGGACAGCCGATGTGGAGACCCAGTACTTC. Protein sequence: CASSPGTADVETQYF. Using reference TRBV5-8 and TRBJ2-5 for the parts outside the CDR3, the full variable domain is EAGVTQSPTHLIKTRGQQATLRCSPISGHTSVYWYQQALGLGLQFLLWYDEGEERNRGNFPPRFSGRQFPNYSSELNVNALELEDSALYLCASSPGTADVETQYFGPGTRLLVL.

The CDR3 region has the DNA TGCAGTGCTAGAAGGACTTGGGACTACAATGAGCAGTTCTTC. Translation: CSARRTWDYNEQFF. The genes are TRBV20-1 and TRBJ2-1, with D maybe TRBD2 (5 bases). Germline assignment: CDR1 DFQATT and CDR2 SNEGSKA (reference sequence). Trimming took 2 bases from V and 3 from J, leaving 11 bases between them. The CDR3 has 14 residues.

The chain employs TRBV4-3 and TRBJ1-2; D is uncertain. The germline V and J ends were trimmed by 0 bases and 4 bases, with 9 bases remaining between them. The CDR3 has 14 amino acids. Germline V gene lookup returns CDR1 LGHNA and CDR2 YSLEER. CDR3 loop: CASSQDVNAYGYTF. Here the CDR3 DNA reads TGCGCCAGCAGCCAAGACGTAAATGCCTATGGCTACACCTTC.

This clonotype was observed a handful of times. This chain uses TRBV7-9 with TRBJ2-3, with D perhaps TRBD2 (6 bases). The V gene lost 3 bases and the J gene lost 0 bases, with 7 bases spanning the gap. The germline V gene encodes CDR1 SEHNR and CDR2 FQNEAQ (reference sequence). The CDR3 consists of 14 residues. The CDR3 DNA is TGTGCCAGCAGCTTCGGGACTAGCACAGATACGCAGTATTTT. It yields the protein CASSFGTSTDTQYF.

The rearrangement joins TRBV11-2 to TRBJ1-1; D remains ambiguous. V gave up 3 bases and J gave up 4 bases, with 12 bases separating them. The CDR3 covers 14 residues. Germline lookup yields CDR1 SGHAT and CDR2 FQNNGV. The CDR3 coding sequence is TGTGCCAGCAGCTTCAGATCCTGGGGCACTGAAGCTTTCTTT. Its translation is CASSFRSWGTEAFF.

This chain joins TRBV2 and TRBJ1-2; TRBD1 matches at 8 bases. The CDR3 has 14 residues. Germline CDR1 SNHLY, CDR2 FYNNEI. The V and J ends lost 3 bases and 8 bases, in that order; junction bases with no gene match: 8. The CDR3 nucleotides read TGTGCCAGCAGTGACTTGACAGGGGACGTGGGCTACACCTTC. This translates into CASSDLTGDVGYTF.

The chain has TRBV15 and TRBJ1-3; D is ambiguous. The CDR3 covers 15 residues. Germline V lookup: CDR1 LNHNV, CDR2 YYDKDF (reference sequence). V was cut by 3 bases and J by 0 bases, with 9 bases left in between. The CDR3 protein is CATSSVLVSGNTIYF. CDR3 coding DNA: TGTGCCACCAGCAGTGTTTTGGTCTCTGGAAACACCATATATTTT. The entire variable domain, with the rest obtained from reference TRBV15 and TRBJ1-3, is as follows: DAMVIQNPRYQVTQFGKPVTLSCSQTLNHNVMYWYQQKSSQAPKLLFHYYDKDFNNEADTPDNFQSRRPNTSFCFLDIRSPGLGDTAMYLCATSSVLVSGNTIYFGEGSWLTVV.

This clonotype was observed a single time. The germline gene is not matched at one end of the junction; a read error may be the cause. The chain links TRBV18 to TRBJ2-5, with D perhaps assigned TRBD1 or TRBD2 (5 bases each). The germline V gene encodes CDR1 KGHSH and CDR2 LQKENI. This CDR3 is built from 13 residues. The CDR3 is CVSSPPGAETQYF. Here the CDR3 DNA reads TGTGTCAGCTCACCACCCGGGGCAGAGACCCAGTACTTC.

Comments on this clonotype: This may come from a read error, since a much larger clone is one base off. The chain is built from TRBV6-5 and TRBJ1-2; 11 bases map to TRBD1. The CDR3 contains 14 residues. Per the germline V gene, CDR1 is MNHEY and CDR2 is SVGAGI. CDR3 sequence reads: CVSSWTGGAYGYTF. In DNA, the CDR3 is TGTGTCAGCAGTTGGACAGGGGGCGCCTATGGCTACACCTTC.

This clonotype showed up just once. The rearrangement links TRBV7-2 to TRBJ2-2, with a possible D match to TRBD1 (5 bases). V was shortened by 2 bases and J by 4 bases, with 14 bases between the two germline ends. This CDR3 region has 16 residues. Per germline, CDR1 SGHTA and CDR2 FQGNSA. The CDR3 region has the DNA TGTGCCAGCAGCTTAAACGCCAGGGCTTCCACCGGGGAGCTGTTTTTT. Translation: CASSLNARASTGELFF. Full variable domain (missing parts from reference TRBV7-2 and TRBJ2-2): GAGVSQSPSNKVTEKGKDVELRCDPISGHTALYWYRQSLGQGLEFLIYFQGNSAPDKSGLPSDRFSAERTGGSVSTLTIQRTQQEDSAVYLCASSLNARASTGELFFGEGSRLTVL.

The V gene is TRBV5-8, the J gene TRBJ1-5, with D uncertain. V was pared by 0 bases and J by 5 bases, with 9 bases between. Germline V gives CDR1 SGHTS, CDR2 YDEGEE. This CDR3 is 14 amino acids long. The CDR3 nucleotides read TGTGCCAGCAGCTTGGCCGGTAACGATCAGCCCCAGCATTTT. This translates into CASSLAGNDQPQHF.

The count of this clonotype is one. The chain has TRBV2 and TRBJ2-3, with D perhaps matching TRBD1 (6 bases). V lost 5 bases, J lost 4 bases, and 16 bases lay in between. This CDR3 has 15 amino acids. Germline CDR1 reads SNHLY; CDR2 reads FYNNEI. The CDR3 here is CASSYTGSGADTQYF. The CDR3 DNA is TGTGCCAGCAGTTATACAGGGTCAGGGGCAGATACGCAGTATTTT. The variable domain in full, completed from reference TRBV2 and TRBJ2-3, reads EPEVTQTPSHQVTQMGQEVILRCVPISNHLYFYWYRQILGQKVEFLVSFYNNEISEKSEIFDDQFSVERPDGSNFTLKIRSTKLEDSAMYFCASSYTGSGADTQYFGPGTRLTVL.

V is TRBV24-1 and J is TRBJ2-3; no definite D call. Germline CDR1 is KGHDR and CDR2 is SFDVKD. The CDR3 is 14 amino acids. V was cut by 5 bases and J by 4 bases, with 12 bases left in between. In DNA form, the CDR3 reads TGTGCCACCAGTGGGTCTTTAACCCCAGATACGCAGTATTTT. This translates into CATSGSLTPDTQYF.